This T cell receptor beta chain was identified during a study of blood T cell repertoires in COVID-19. Study-level background: Acute and convalescent COVID-19 samples came from the United States, Italy and Spain. In each case, the material was cDNA or gDNA derived from T cells, B-cell-depleted T cells, or PBMCs.

V was pared by 0 bases and J by 5 bases, with 3 bases of the junction left unmatched. Germline loops: CDR1 LGHDT, CDR2 YNNKEL (reference sequence). The CDR3 spans 14 residues. The repertoire was sequenced with immunoSEQ multiplex PCR; TCRdb's copy has only in-frame clones and lacks some. The sample records 70,000 to 75,000 clones, about 90% being singletons. The V call is TRBV3-1 (or the pseudogene TRBV3-2), the J call TRBJ2-7, with 8 bases that match TRBD2. This clonotype originated in a human donor in a cohort sampled during active COVID-19. Specimen: peripheral blood. The CDR3 spells CASSQDSGTHEQYF. For the CDR3, the DNA is TGTGCCAGCAGCCAAGATAGCGGGACCCACGAGCAGTACTTC.